Presented here are 15 T cell receptor beta chains from one specimen sequenced in a study of T cells in Graves' hyperthyroidism and ophthalmopathy. RNA transcripts provided the source from which TCR beta CDR3 regions were amplified. The TCR CDR3 first-round RT-PCR relied on the HTBI primer set. TCRdb independently ran MiXCR on the multiplex PCR reads; one entry per CDR3 protein. The sample holds about 250,000 distinct CDR3 sequences; 22% are singletons and the top ten take 50% to 75%. Sequencing was performed on blood. These receptors were taken from a young man with Graves' ophthalmopathy.

This clonotype was seen ten or more times. V and J are TRBV11-3 and TRBJ2-7, with D perhaps assigned TRBD1 or TRBD2 (5 bases each). The CDR3 runs to 14 residues. The germline V and J ends were trimmed by 3 bases and 2 bases, with 11 bases remaining between them. Per germline, CDR1 SGHNT and CDR2 YENEEA. The CDR3 sequence is CASSFSGTTYEQYF. As DNA, the CDR3 is TGTGCCAGCAGCTTTTCAGGGACCACCTACGAGCAGTACTTC.

This clonotype was found a few times. This sequence joins TRBV7-3 and TRBJ2-2; TRBD2 matches at 14 bases. The CDR3 runs to 15 residues. The trim removed 4 bases at V and 8 bases at J, leaving 3 bases unmatched. The germline V gene encodes CDR1 SGHTA and CDR2 FQGTGA. CDR3 residues: CASSSGTSGRGELFF. Here the CDR3 DNA reads TGTGCCAGCAGCTCCGGGACTAGCGGGAGAGGGGAGCTGTTTTTT.

This clonotype was counted at least ten times. The chain has TRBV30 and TRBJ1-2; no clear D. Germline values: CDR1 GTSNPN, CDR2 SVGIG (reference sequence). V was cut by 0 bases and J by 7 bases, with 21 bases left in between. There are 16 residues in the CDR3. The CDR3 spells CAWSVPAPAGVRGYTF. CDR3 nucleotide sequence: TGTGCCTGGAGTGTACCGGCACCTGCCGGAGTGCGTGGCTACACCTTC.

V gene TRBV7-9 combines with J gene TRBJ1-2; 12 bases are shared with TRBD1. CDR3 length equals 16 residues. CDR1 is SEHNR and CDR2 is FQNEAQ in the germline V gene (reference sequence). Germline trimming cut 5 bases from V and 13 bases from J; bases unmatched to any gene: 17. CDR3 region: CASSTSGTGGGVSFTF. CDR3 in DNA: TGTGCCAGCAGCACAAGCGGGACAGGGGGCGGGGTCTCGTTCACCTTC. The full variable domain, completed using reference TRBV7-9 and TRBJ1-2, is DTGVSQNPRHKITKRGQNVTFRCDPISEHNRLYWYRQTLGQGPEFLTYFQNEAQLEKSRLLSDRFSAERPKGSFSTLEIQRTEQGDSAMYLCASSTSGTGGGVSFTFGSGTRLTVV.

This clonotype has just a few counts. The chain couples TRBV6-5 to TRBJ1-5, with D perhaps TRBD1 (5 bases). Trimming took 4 bases from V and 5 from J, leaving 18 bases between them. CDR1 and CDR2 from the germline V gene are MNHEY and SVGAGI. This CDR3 comprises 16 residues. The CDR3 bases are TGTGCCAGCAGTTCCCTCGAGGCAGGGCCCGATCAGCCCCAGCATTTT. Translated, it gives CASSSLEAGPDQPQHF.

This clonotype was detected only a few times. The chain has TRBV9 and TRBJ2-3; D not certain. CDR3 length equals 15 residues. V lost 2 bases and J lost 3, with 13 bases in between. Germline CDR1 is SGDLS and CDR2 is YYNGEE. The CDR3 sequence: CASSVDLRLTDTQYF. The CDR3, as DNA: TGTGCCAGCAGCGTTGATCTCCGCCTTACAGATACGCAGTATTTT.

The rearrangement uses TRBV12-3 or TRBV12-4 and TRBJ2-7; no definite D call. V lost 2 bases and J lost 3, with 14 bases in between. CDR3 length: 15 residues. CDR3 nucleotides: TGTGCCAGCAGTTTAATTCCTGTGGAGAGCTACGAGCAGTACTTC. It specifies CASSLIPVESYEQYF.

Many counts were recorded for this clonotype. The rearrangement links TRBV20-1 to TRBJ2-7; TRBD2 might be the D (5 bases). Trimming took off 0 bases at V and 0 bases at J, with 9 bases between the two ends. The CDR3 runs to 14 residues. The germline V gene has CDR1 DFQATT and CDR2 SNEGSKA (reference sequence). The CDR3 coding sequence is TGCAGTGCTAGAGATCTAGGGAGCTCCTACGAGCAGTACTTC. Encoded protein: CSARDLGSSYEQYF.

The CDR3 DNA reads TGTGCCTGGGCCACTGGACAGGGGGTGAAACTGTTTTTT. Its translation: CAWATGQGVKLFF. The chain couples TRBV30 to TRBJ1-4; 10 bases line up with TRBD1. This CDR3 spans 13 amino acids. Germline loops: CDR1 GTSNPN, CDR2 SVGIG (reference sequence). The J segment lost 11 bases and the V segment lost 5 bases, leaving 8 bases of the junction unmatched.

The chain links TRBV28 to TRBJ1-6, with D perhaps TRBD1 (6 bases). The V and J ends lost 4 bases and 9 bases respectively, with 13 bases between them. Germline CDR1 reads MDHEN; CDR2 reads SYDVKM. The CDR3 has 14 residues. The CDR3 is CASSSDRGISPLHF. CDR3 in DNA: TGTGCCAGCAGTTCGGACAGAGGAATTTCACCCCTCCACTTT.

The gene calls are TRBV7-8 and TRBJ2-1; no clear D. V dropped 5 bases and J dropped 5 bases, with 7 bases sitting between them. The germline V gene encodes CDR1 SGHVS and CDR2 FQNEAQ. This CDR3 spans 12 amino acids. The CDR3 is CASSPEDNEQFF. The CDR3 nucleotides read TGTGCCAGCAGCCCCGAGGACAATGAGCAGTTCTTC.

The chain employs TRBV15 and TRBJ2-3; D call uncertain. With 4 bases removed from V and 0 bases from J, the gap between germline ends came to 20 bases. The germline V gene encodes CDR1 LNHNV and CDR2 YYDKDF (reference sequence). This CDR3 spans 18 amino acids. The CDR3 protein is CATSNRDTDFSSTDTQYF. Written as DNA, the CDR3 is TGTGCCACCAGCAATAGAGATACAGATTTTTCTAGCACAGATACGCAGTATTTT.

This clonotype came up a few times. The chain links TRBV5-1 to TRBJ1-5, with D possibly matching TRBD1 (6 bases). V lost 4 bases to trimming and J lost 0 bases, with 17 bases between them. This CDR3 spans 17 amino acids. Germline CDR1 SGHRS, CDR2 YFSETQ. CDR3 sequence: CASSLQQGLYSNQPQHF. DNA for the CDR3: TGCGCCAGCAGCCTGCAACAGGGACTTTATAGCAATCAGCCCCAGCATTTT.

This rearrangement joins TRBV19 to TRBJ1-1, with D possibly being TRBD1 (5 bases). The CDR3 is 14 residues long. In germline, CDR1 is LNHDA, CDR2 SQIVND (reference sequence). V lost 6 bases, J lost 4 bases, and 15 bases lay in between. The CDR3 coding sequence is TGTGCCAGTAGAACCGCGGGACTCCTCACTGAAGCTTTCTTT. The encoded protein is CASRTAGLLTEAFF.

This clonotype showed up just a few times. The rearrangement joins TRBV6-1 to TRBJ2-1; maybe TRBD2 (6 bases). CDR3 length: 12 amino acids. Germline CDR1 MNHNS, CDR2 SASEGT. V was cut by 6 bases and J by 10 bases, with 13 bases left in between. Here the CDR3 reads CASRELAFEQFF. The CDR3 bases are TGTGCCAGCAGAGAACTAGCTTTCGAGCAGTTCTTC.